This TCR beta chain appears in the sequencing data of a study of CD8+ T cells in alopecia areata. Study as a whole: The drug, tofacitinib, lasted 6 to 18 months, followed by 6 months off drug.

This clone has a handful of counts. Isolated RNA was reverse transcribed into cDNA used as the sequencing template. Sequenced by immunoSEQ multiplex PCR; TCRdb stores in-frame clones only, minus some. Among tens of thousands of clones listed, about 96% were seen once. The CDR3 has 15 residues. V dropped 8 bases and J dropped 4 bases, with 18 bases sitting between them. The V gene's germline CDR1 is MNHEY and CDR2 SVGAGI. The source is a human donor with alopecia areata. The V and J genes are TRBV6-5 and TRBJ2-4, with D unresolved. The specimen comprised CD8+ T cells sorted from blood, sampled at week 0. CDR3: CASGPGNPPKNIQYF. DNA of the CDR3: TGTGCCAGCGGACCAGGAAACCCCCCGAAAAACATTCAGTACTTC.